These T cell receptor beta chains were read from a single sample in a study of cytomegalovirus exposure and HLA in healthy donors. Clones were read by immunoSEQ multiplex PCR, and TCRdb kept only the in-frame ones, dropping some. This table holds around 130,000 clones, 75% found once. The sample was PBMCs. Receptors originate from a woman between 40 and 50 years old in good health and CMV-seropositive. Each CDR3 is given without its conserved first and last residue. The D gene is left open where the match is weak.

V gene	D gene	J gene	CDR3 protein
TRBV7-2	NA	TRBJ2-6	ASHIGGSGANVLT
TRBV4-3	NA	TRBJ1-4	ASSQEWRSTNEKLF
TRBV6-5	NA	TRBJ2-1	ASSPRGTYNEQF
TRBV5-1	TRBD1	TRBJ1-2	ASSLVGTGGSYGYT
TRBV18	NA	TRBJ1-5	ASSPGRDQPQH
TRBV10-3	NA	TRBJ1-1	AIRDSLNTEAF
TRBV13	NA	TRBJ1-2	ASSLLQGFGYT
TRBV18	TRBD2	TRBJ2-1	ASSPSTSGRGGSYNEQF
TRBV7-2	TRBD2	TRBJ2-1	ASSLGLAQIYNEQF
TRBV4-2	NA	TRBJ1-4	ASSQSEWGGNEKLF
TRBV30	TRBD2	TRBJ2-5	AWSLRVILAGVETQY
TRBV6-1	TRBD1	TRBJ1-4	ASSEDRGGVTTNEKLF
TRBV6-5	TRBD1	TRBJ2-5	ASRRWTGGTETQY
TRBV5-1	NA	TRBJ1-5	ASSLVGGEIGQPQH
TRBV6-6	TRBD2	TRBJ2-3	ASCPSGIDTQY
TRBV30	NA	TRBJ1-4	AWSAGGVEEKLF
TRBV11-1	TRBD2	TRBJ2-1	ASSAGLAGGLNEQF
TRBV7-2	TRBD2	TRBJ2-7	ASSLGLAGGGEQY
TRBV18	TRBD2	TRBJ2-7	ASSPRTSWYEQY
TRBV9	TRBD2	TRBJ2-7	ASSVEGLAGTYEQY
TRBV7-2	TRBD1	TRBJ1-5	ASSYGQGLGQPQH
TRBV5-4	TRBD1	TRBJ2-5	ASEGQGEETQY